The clone carrying this TCR beta chain came up many times. Combining iRepertoire HTBI primers with Arm-PCR of CDR3 regions, the authors built TCR beta libraries. TCRdb reanalysed the multiplex PCR reads using MiXCR and keeps one entry per CDR3 protein. The repertoire consists of 600,000 to 850,000 distinct CDR3 sequences, with around 32% occurring once and the leading ten covering around 42%. The time point is: persistent/refractory GD, antithyroid drugs over 5 years with positive TRAb. Researchers made the TCR library from RNA that was extracted from PBMCs. The data were obtained in a study of regulatory T cells in long-lasting Graves disease. The CDR3 loop spans 14 amino acids. V lost 4 bases, J lost 3 bases, and 4 bases stayed unmatched. The V gene's germline CDR1 is SNHLY and CDR2 FYNNEI.

The V call is TRBV2, the J call TRBJ2-5; TRBD2 matches 8 bases. The source was peripheral blood mononuclear cells (PBMCs), collected when the disease was refractory, from a patient treated with antithyroid drugs. The TCR sequence derives from a female donor with Graves disease. DNA for the CDR3: TGTGCCAGCAGTGGTAATAGCGGGAAAGAGACCCAGTACTTC. Protein: CASSGNSGKETQYF.